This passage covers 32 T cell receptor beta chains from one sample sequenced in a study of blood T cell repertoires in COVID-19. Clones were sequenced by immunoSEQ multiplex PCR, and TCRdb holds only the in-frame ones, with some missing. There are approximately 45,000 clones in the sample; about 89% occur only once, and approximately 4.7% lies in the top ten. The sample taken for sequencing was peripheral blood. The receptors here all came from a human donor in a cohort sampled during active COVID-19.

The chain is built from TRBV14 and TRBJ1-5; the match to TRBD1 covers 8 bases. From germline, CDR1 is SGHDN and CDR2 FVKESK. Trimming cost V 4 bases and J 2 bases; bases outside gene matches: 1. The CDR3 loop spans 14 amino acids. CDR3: CASSPTGGNQPQHF. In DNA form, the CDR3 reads TGTGCCAGCAGCCCGACAGGGGGCAATCAGCCCCAGCATTTT.

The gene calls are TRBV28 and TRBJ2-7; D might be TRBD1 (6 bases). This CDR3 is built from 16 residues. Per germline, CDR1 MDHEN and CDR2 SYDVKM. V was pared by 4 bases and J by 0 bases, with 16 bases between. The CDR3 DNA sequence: TGTGCCAGCAGTTCTTACATGGGGGCGACCTCCTACGAGCAGTACTTC. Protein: CASSSYMGATSYEQYF.

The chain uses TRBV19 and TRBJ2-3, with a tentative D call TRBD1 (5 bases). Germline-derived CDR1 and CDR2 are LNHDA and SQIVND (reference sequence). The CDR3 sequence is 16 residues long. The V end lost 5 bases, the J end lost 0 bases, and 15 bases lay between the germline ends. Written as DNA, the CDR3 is TGTGCCAGTAGTGGACGCAGGGTGGTGAGCACAGATACGCAGTATTTT. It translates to CASSGRRVVSTDTQYF.

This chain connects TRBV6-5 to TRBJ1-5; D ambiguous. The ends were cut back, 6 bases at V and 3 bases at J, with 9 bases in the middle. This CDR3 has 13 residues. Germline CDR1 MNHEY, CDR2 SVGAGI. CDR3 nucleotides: TGTGCCAGCAGCGGGAGCCACAATCAGCCCCAGCATTTT. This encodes CASSGSHNQPQHF.

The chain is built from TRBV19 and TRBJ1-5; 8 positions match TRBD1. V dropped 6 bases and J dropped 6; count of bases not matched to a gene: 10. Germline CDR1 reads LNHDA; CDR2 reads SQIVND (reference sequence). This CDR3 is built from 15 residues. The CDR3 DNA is TGTGCCAGTAGCGAACGCCGGACAGGGCCTCAGCCCCAGCATTTT. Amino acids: CASSERRTGPQPQHF. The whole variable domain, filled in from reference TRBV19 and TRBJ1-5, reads DGGITQSPKYLFRKEGQNVTLSCEQNLNHDAMYWYRQDPGQGLRLIYYSQIVNDFQKGDIAEGYSVSREKKESFPLTVTSAQKNPTAFYLCASSERRTGPQPQHFGDGTRLSIL.

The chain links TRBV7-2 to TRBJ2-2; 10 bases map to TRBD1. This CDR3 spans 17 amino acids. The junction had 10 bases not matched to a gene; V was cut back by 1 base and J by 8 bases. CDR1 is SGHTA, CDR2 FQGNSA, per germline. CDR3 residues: CASSLVGTGAFFGELFF. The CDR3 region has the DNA TGTGCCAGCAGCTTAGTTGGGACAGGGGCCTTTTTTGGGGAGCTGTTTTTT.

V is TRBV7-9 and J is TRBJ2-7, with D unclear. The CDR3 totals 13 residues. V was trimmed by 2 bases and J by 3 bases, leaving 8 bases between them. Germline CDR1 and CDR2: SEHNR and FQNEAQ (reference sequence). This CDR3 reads CASSLYSSYEQYF. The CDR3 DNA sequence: TGTGCCAGCAGCTTATACAGTAGCTACGAGCAGTACTTC.

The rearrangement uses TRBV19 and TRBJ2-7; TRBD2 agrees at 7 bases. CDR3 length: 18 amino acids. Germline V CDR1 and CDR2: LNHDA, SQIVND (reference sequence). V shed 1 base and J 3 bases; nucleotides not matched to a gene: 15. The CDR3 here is CASSIGLLPSGVVYEQYF. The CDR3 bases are TGTGCCAGTAGTATAGGGTTGTTGCCTAGCGGAGTCGTCTACGAGCAGTACTTC.

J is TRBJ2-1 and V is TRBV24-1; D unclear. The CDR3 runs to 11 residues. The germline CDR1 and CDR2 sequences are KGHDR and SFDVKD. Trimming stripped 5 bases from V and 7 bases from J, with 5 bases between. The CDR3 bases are TGTGCCACCAGTGCTAGGAATGAGCAGTTCTTC. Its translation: CATSARNEQFF.

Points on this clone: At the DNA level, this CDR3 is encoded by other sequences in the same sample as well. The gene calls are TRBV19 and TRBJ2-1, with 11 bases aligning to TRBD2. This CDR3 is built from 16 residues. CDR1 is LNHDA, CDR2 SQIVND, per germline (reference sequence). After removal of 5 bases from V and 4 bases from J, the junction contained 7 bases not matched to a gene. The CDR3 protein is CASSHRGTSGYNEQFF. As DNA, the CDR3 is TGTGCCAGTAGTCATAGAGGGACTAGCGGTTACAATGAGCAGTTCTTC.

For the CDR3, the DNA is TGCGCCAGCAGCCCGCGGGCGGGAGACGAGCAGTACTTC. The encoded protein is CASSPRAGDEQYF. The rearrangement uses TRBV5-1 and TRBJ2-7, with TRBD2 matching over 7 bases. This CDR3 has 13 residues. Unmatched junction bases numbered 6, after V lost 4 bases and J lost 5 bases. The germline V gene has CDR1 SGHRS and CDR2 YFSETQ.

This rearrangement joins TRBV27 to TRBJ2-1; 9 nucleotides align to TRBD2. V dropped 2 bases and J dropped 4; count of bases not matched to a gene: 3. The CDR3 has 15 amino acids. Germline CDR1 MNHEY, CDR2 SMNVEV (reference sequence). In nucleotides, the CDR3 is TGTGCCAGCAGTTTAATGACTAGCGGTTACAATGAGCAGTTCTTC. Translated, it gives CASSLMTSGYNEQFF.

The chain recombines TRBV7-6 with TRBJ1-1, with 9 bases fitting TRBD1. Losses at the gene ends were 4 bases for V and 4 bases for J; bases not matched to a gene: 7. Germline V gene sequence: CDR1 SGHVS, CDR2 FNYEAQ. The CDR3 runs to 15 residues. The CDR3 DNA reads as TGTGCCAGCAGCTCTACAGGGGGCGCCGGCACTGAAGCTTTCTTT. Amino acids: CASSSTGGAGTEAFF. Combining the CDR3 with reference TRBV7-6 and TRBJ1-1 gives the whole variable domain GAGVSQSPRYKVTKRGQDVALRCDPISGHVSLYWYRQALGQGPEFLTYFNYEAQQDKSGLPNDRFSAERPEGSISTLTIQRTEQRDSAMYRCASSSTGGAGTEAFFGQGTRLTVV.

The CDR3 DNA reads as TGTGCCAGCAGCTTAGGCCTAGCGGGTGGCCGCTACAGGGTCGGGGAGCAGTACTTC. As protein: CASSLGLAGGRYRVGEQYF. The rearrangement uses TRBV13 and TRBJ2-7; 8 nucleotides agree with TRBD2. The CDR3 spans 19 residues. Germline-derived CDR1 and CDR2 are PRHDT and FYEKMQ (reference sequence). V lost 0 bases and J lost 7; bases outside the gene matches: 20. The variable domain in full, completed from reference TRBV13 and TRBJ2-7, reads AAGVIQSPRHLIKEKRETATLKCYPIPRHDTVYWYQQGPGQDPQFLISFYEKMQSDKGSIPDRFSAQQFSDYHSELNMSSLELGDSALYFCASSLGLAGGRYRVGEQYFGPGTRLTVT.

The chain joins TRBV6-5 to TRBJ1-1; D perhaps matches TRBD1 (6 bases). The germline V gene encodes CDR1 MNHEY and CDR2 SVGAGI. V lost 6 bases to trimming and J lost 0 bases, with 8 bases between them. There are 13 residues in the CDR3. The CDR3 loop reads CASRQGLNTEAFF. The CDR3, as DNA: TGTGCCAGCAGACAGGGTTTGAACACTGAAGCTTTCTTT.

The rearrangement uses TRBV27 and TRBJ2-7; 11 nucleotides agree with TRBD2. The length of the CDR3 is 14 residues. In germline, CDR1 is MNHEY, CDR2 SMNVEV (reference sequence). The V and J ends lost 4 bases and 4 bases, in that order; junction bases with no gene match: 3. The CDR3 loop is CASSWASGRYEQYF. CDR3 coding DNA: TGTGCCAGCAGTTGGGCTAGCGGGAGGTACGAGCAGTACTTC.

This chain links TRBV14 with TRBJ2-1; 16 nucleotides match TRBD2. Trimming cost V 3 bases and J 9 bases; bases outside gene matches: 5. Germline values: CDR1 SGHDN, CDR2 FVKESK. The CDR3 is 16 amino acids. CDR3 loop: CASSQAGTSGRAEQFF. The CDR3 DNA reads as TGTGCCAGCAGCCAGGCCGGGACTAGCGGGAGGGCTGAGCAGTTCTTC.

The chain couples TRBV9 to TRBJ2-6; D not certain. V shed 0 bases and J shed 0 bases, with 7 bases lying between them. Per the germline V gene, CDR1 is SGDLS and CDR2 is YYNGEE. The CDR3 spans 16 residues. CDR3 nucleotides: TGTGCCAGCAGCGTAGATCCCAGCTCTGGGGCCAACGTCCTGACTTTC. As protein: CASSVDPSSGANVLTF.

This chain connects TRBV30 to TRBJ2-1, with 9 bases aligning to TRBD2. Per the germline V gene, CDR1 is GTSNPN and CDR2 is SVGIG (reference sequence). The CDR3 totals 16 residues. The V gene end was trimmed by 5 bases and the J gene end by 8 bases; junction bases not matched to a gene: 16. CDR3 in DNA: TGTGCCTGGCGGGGGACTAGCCGGGAGAGAGTCGATGAGCAGTTCTTC. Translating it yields CAWRGTSRERVDEQFF. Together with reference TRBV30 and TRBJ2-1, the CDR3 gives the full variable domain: SQTIHQWPATLVQPVGSPLSLECTVEGTSNPNLYWYRQAAGRGLQLLFYSVGIGQISSEVPQNLSASRPQDRQFILSSKKLLLSDSGFYLCAWRGTSRERVDEQFFGPGTRLTVL.

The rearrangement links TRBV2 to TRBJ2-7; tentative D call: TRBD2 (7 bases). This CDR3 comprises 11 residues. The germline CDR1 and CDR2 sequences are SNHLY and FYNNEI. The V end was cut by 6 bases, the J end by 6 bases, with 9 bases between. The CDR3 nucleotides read TGTGCCAGCAGGGGGGGGCTCGAGCAGTACTTC. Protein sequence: CASRGGLEQYF.

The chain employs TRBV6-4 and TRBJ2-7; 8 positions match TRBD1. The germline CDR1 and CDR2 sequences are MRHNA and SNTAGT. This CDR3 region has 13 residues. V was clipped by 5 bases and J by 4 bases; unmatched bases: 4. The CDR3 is CASSRDRGYEQYF. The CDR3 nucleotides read TGTGCCAGCAGTCGCGACAGGGGTTACGAGCAGTACTTC.

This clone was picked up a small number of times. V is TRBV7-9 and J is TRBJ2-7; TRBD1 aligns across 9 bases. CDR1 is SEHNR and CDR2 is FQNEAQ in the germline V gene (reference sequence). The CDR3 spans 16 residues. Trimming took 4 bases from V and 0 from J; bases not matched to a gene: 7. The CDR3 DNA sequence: TGTGCCAGCAGCTCGATGGGACAGGGAAACTCCTACGAGCAGTACTTC. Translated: CASSSMGQGNSYEQYF. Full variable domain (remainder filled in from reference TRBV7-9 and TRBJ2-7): DTGVSQNPRHKITKRGQNVTFRCDPISEHNRLYWYRQTLGQGPEFLTYFQNEAQLEKSRLLSDRFSAERPKGSFSTLEIQRTEQGDSAMYLCASSSMGQGNSYEQYFGPGTRLTVT.

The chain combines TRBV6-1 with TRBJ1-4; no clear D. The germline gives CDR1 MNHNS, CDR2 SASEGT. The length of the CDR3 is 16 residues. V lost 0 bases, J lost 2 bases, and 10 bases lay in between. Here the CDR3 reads CASSEALRVTNEKLFF. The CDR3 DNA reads TGTGCCAGCAGTGAAGCGCTTCGGGTGACTAATGAAAAACTGTTTTTT.

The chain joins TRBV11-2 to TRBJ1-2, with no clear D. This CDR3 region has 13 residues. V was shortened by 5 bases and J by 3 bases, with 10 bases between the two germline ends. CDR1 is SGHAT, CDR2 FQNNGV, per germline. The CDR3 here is CASSPAGDYGYTF. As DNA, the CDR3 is TGTGCCAGCAGCCCGGCCGGAGACTATGGCTACACCTTC.

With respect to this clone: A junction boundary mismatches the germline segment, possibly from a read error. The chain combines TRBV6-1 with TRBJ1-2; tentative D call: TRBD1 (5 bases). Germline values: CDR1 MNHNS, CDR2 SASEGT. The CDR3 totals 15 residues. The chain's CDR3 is CASREGATQKYGYTF. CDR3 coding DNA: TGTGCCAGCAGGGAAGGGGCTACCCAAAAATATGGCTACACCTTC.

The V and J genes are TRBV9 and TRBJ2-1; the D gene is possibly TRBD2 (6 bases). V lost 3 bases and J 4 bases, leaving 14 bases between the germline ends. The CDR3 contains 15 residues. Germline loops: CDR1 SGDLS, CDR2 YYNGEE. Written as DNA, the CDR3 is TGTGCCAGCAGCGACACTAGCCATCCGTACAATGAGCAGTTCTTC. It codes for CASSDTSHPYNEQFF. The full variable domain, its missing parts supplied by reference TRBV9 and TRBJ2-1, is DSGVTQTPKHLITATGQRVTLRCSPRSGDLSVYWYQQSLDQGLQFLIQYYNGEERAKGNILERFSAQQFPDLHSELNLSSLELGDSALYFCASSDTSHPYNEQFFGPGTRLTVL.

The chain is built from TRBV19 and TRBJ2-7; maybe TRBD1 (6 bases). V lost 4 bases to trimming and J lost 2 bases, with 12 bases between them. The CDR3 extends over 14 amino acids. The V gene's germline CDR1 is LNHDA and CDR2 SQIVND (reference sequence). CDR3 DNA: TGTGCCAGTAGTAGACGGGACACGACCTACGAGCAGTACTTC. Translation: CASSRRDTTYEQYF.

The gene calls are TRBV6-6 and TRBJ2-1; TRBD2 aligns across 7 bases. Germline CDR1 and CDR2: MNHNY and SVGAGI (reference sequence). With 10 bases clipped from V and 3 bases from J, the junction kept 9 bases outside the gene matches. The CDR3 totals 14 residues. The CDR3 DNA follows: TGTGCCAACACTCGGCCTAGCGGCTACAATGAGCAGTTCTTC. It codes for CANTRPSGYNEQFF.

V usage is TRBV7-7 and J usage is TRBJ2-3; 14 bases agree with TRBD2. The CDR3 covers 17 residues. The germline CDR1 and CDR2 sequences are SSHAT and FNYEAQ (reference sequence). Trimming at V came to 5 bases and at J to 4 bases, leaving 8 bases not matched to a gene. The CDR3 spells CASSPRLAGGPADTQYF. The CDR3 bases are TGTGCCAGCAGCCCCAGACTAGCGGGAGGGCCGGCAGATACGCAGTATTTT.

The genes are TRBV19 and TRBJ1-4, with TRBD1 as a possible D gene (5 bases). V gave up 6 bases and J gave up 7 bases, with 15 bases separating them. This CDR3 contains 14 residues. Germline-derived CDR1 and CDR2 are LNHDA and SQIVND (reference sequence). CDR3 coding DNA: TGTGCCAGTAGCCCCGGCAGGGCCAGTGAAAAACTGTTTTTT. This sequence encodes CASSPGRASEKLFF.

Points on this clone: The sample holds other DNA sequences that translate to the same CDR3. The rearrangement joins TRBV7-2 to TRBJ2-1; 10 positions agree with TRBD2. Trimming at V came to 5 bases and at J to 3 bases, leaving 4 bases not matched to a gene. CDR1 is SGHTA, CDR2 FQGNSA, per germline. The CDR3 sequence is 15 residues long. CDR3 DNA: TGTGCCAGCAGCCCGCGGACTAGCGGCTACAATGAGCAGTTCTTC. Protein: CASSPRTSGYNEQFF.

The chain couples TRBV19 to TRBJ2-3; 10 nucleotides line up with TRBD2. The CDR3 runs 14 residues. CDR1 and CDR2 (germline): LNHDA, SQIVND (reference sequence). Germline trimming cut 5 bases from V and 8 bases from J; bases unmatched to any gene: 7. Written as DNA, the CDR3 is TGTGCCAGTAGTTCGGGACTAGCGCGAACTACGCAGTATTTT. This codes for CASSSGLARTTQYF.